The 31 T cell receptor beta chains given below trace back to one sample, sequenced in a study of T cells in Graves' hyperthyroidism and ophthalmopathy. Amplification of TCR beta CDR3 regions was performed using RNA transcripts as template. TCR CDR3 underwent first-round RT-PCR with the HTBI primer set. TCRdb called the multiplex PCR reads again in MiXCR, with one record for every CDR3 protein. The sample carries approximately 510,000 distinct CDR3 sequences, roughly 20% recorded once. The sample taken for sequencing was blood. All receptors come from a man aged 18-30 years with Graves' hyperthyroidism.

This clonotype has a count of ten or more. V usage is TRBV6-1 and J usage is TRBJ1-2, with D uncertain. The CDR3 is 13 residues long. Deletions cut 7 bases from V and 2 bases from J, with 11 bases between. Germline-derived CDR1 and CDR2 are MNHNS and SASEGT. CDR3 sequence (DNA): TGTGCCAGCACCTCAGGCGTCAACTATGGCTACACCTTC. Encoded protein: CASTSGVNYGYTF.

This clonotype has only one observation. A much larger clone differs by one base, so this may be a read error. The CDR3 region is CARSASQRSYEQYF. The DNA of the CDR3 is TGTGCCCGGAGTGCGTCCCAGAGGTCCTACGAGCAGTACTTC. The chain recombines TRBV30 with TRBJ2-7; D gene unclear. Germline lookup yields CDR1 GTSNPN and CDR2 SVGIG (reference sequence). The CDR3 has 14 residues.

The gene calls are TRBV12-3 or TRBV12-4 and TRBJ2-5; D ambiguous. The CDR3 spans 11 residues. V was shortened by 7 bases and J by 1 base, with 4 bases between the two germline ends. CDR3 in amino acids: CASTSQETQYF. The CDR3 nucleotides read TGTGCCAGCACGTCCCAAGAGACCCAGTACTTC.

DNA of the CDR3: TGTGCTAGTGGTTTGGACCAGGGGACTGGGGAGACCCAGTACTTC. Translating it yields CASGLDQGTGETQYF. This chain links TRBV12-5 with TRBJ2-5; the D call may be TRBD1 or TRBD2 (6 bases each). Per germline, CDR1 LGHNT and CDR2 FRNRAP. V lost 1 base and J 5 bases, leaving 14 bases between the germline ends. The CDR3 totals 15 residues.

The sample holds many counts of this clonotype. The chain uses TRBV7-9 and TRBJ1-2; D is ambiguous. V lost 5 bases to trimming and J lost 7 bases, with 8 bases between them. Germline loops: CDR1 SEHNR, CDR2 FQNEAQ (reference sequence). The length of the CDR3 is 11 residues. The DNA of the CDR3 is TGTGCCAGCAGCCCAATGGGTGGCTACACCTTC. Encoded protein: CASSPMGGYTF.

This clonotype appeared a few times. This chain links TRBV9 with TRBJ2-7; a weak D match, TRBD2 (6 bases). This CDR3 is built from 15 residues. V lost 0 bases and J lost 2, with 12 bases in between. The germline gives CDR1 SGDLS, CDR2 YYNGEE. CDR3 protein: CASSVGDSLTYEQYF. The CDR3 coding sequence is TGTGCCAGCAGCGTAGGGGACTCCCTCACCTACGAGCAGTACTTC. Based on the CDR3 plus reference TRBV9 and TRBJ2-7, the full variable domain is DSGVTQTPKHLITATGQRVTLRCSPRSGDLSVYWYQQSLDQGLQFLIQYYNGEERAKGNILERFSAQQFPDLHSELNLSSLELGDSALYFCASSVGDSLTYEQYFGPGTRLTVT.

DNA for the CDR3: TGTGCCAGCAGCACGGGACTAGCGGGTACGGCCGGGGAGCTGTTTTTT. Amino acids: CASSTGLAGTAGELFF. This rearrangement joins TRBV11-2 to TRBJ2-2; 12 bases map to TRBD2. V shed 5 bases, J shed 6 bases, and the junction held 7 bases outside the gene matches. The CDR3 has 16 amino acids. The germline gives CDR1 SGHAT, CDR2 FQNNGV. The entire variable domain, with the rest obtained from reference TRBV11-2 and TRBJ2-2, is as follows: EAGVAQSPRYKIIEKRQSVAFWCNPISGHATLYWYQQILGQGPKLLIQFQNNGVVDDSQLPKDRFSAERLKGVDSTLKIQPAKLEDSAVYLCASSTGLAGTAGELFFGEGSRLTVL.

The chain is built from TRBV25-1 and TRBJ2-5, with 8 bases fitting TRBD1. The CDR3 has 14 amino acids. CDR1 is MGHDK and CDR2 is SYGVNS in the germline V gene. V shed 3 bases, J shed 3 bases, and the junction held 3 bases outside the gene matches. CDR3 sequence (DNA): TGTGCCAGCAGTGACCGGGACAGGAAAGAGACCCAGTACTTC. It encodes CASSDRDRKETQYF.

The gene calls are TRBV20-1 and TRBJ1-6; D call uncertain. The CDR3 runs to 15 residues. Trimming took 6 bases from V and 0 from J, leaving 12 bases between them. Germline V CDR1 and CDR2: DFQATT, SNEGSKA (reference sequence). CDR3 in DNA: TGCAGTGCCGAGGCAGGCAGCTCCTATAATTCACCCCTCCACTTT. Protein product: CSAEAGSSYNSPLHF.

This clonotype showed up many times. V is TRBV6-2 or TRBV6-3 and J is TRBJ2-5, with TRBD2 identical over 7 bases. This CDR3 comprises 18 residues. The germline V gene has CDR1 MNHEY and CDR2 SVGEGT. The J segment lost 1 base and the V segment lost 5 bases, leaving 16 bases of the junction unmatched. This CDR3 reads CASSLGPGARGTQETQYF. The CDR3 nucleotides are TGTGCCAGCAGTCTCGGACCCGGGGCGCGGGGGACCCAAGAGACCCAGTACTTC.

This clonotype was counted only a few times. This sequence joins TRBV11-2 and TRBJ1-5, with 7 bases that match TRBD1. Germline assignment: CDR1 SGHAT and CDR2 FQNNGV. The CDR3 spans 15 residues. The ends lost 5 bases at V and 1 base at J; junction bases unmatched: 5. The CDR3 loop is CASSQGQMSNQPQHF. The CDR3 region has the DNA TGTGCCAGCAGCCAGGGACAGATGAGCAATCAGCCCCAGCATTTT. Together with reference TRBV11-2 and TRBJ1-5, the CDR3 gives the full variable domain: EAGVAQSPRYKIIEKRQSVAFWCNPISGHATLYWYQQILGQGPKLLIQFQNNGVVDDSQLPKDRFSAERLKGVDSTLKIQPAKLEDSAVYLCASSQGQMSNQPQHFGDGTRLSIL.

At least ten counts were recorded for this clonotype. The chain links TRBV20-1 to TRBJ1-3; maybe TRBD1 (6 bases). The CDR3 contains 13 residues. The germline V gene encodes CDR1 DFQATT and CDR2 SNEGSKA (reference sequence). V lost 4 bases and J lost 3, with 10 bases in between. In DNA, the CDR3 is TGCAGTGCTACCCCAGGGGTTGGAAACACCATATATTTT. Translated, it gives CSATPGVGNTIYF.

In this sample, this clonotype turned up a few times. The chain carries TRBV28 and TRBJ2-7; 9 bases are a match to TRBD2. The V and J ends lost 8 bases and 6 bases, in that order; junction bases with no gene match: 11. Germline CDR1 and CDR2: MDHEN and SYDVKM. This CDR3 spans 14 amino acids. The CDR3 bases are TGTGCCAGCCACCCCGGGACTAGCTTTGGCGAGCAGTACTTC. Translating it yields CASHPGTSFGEQYF.

This rearrangement joins TRBV6-1 to TRBJ1-1; no clear D gene. Germline CDR1 is MNHNS and CDR2 is SASEGT. The CDR3 is 15 residues long. Trimming removed 6 bases from V and 1 base from J, with 15 bases in between. Here the CDR3 reads CASREGSGWNTEAFF. CDR3 sequence (DNA): TGTGCCAGCAGGGAGGGAAGCGGTTGGAACACTGAAGCTTTCTTT.

This clonotype was counted many times. V and J are TRBV10-3 and TRBJ2-7; 9 bases are shared with TRBD2. The junction had 7 bases not matched to a gene; V was cut back by 4 bases and J by 3 bases. This CDR3 is 15 amino acids long. From germline, CDR1 is ENHRY and CDR2 SYGVKD. CDR3 nucleotides: TGTGCCATCAGTGCCGTTGCTAGCGGGGACTACGAGCAGTACTTC. It specifies CAISAVASGDYEQYF.

This clonotype was observed a few times. The rearrangement links TRBV11-2 to TRBJ2-7; 8 bases fit TRBD2. There are 15 residues in the CDR3. The V segment lost 0 bases and the J segment 0 bases; nucleotides outside the gene matches: 1. The germline V gene has CDR1 SGHAT and CDR2 FQNNGV. The CDR3 DNA sequence: TGTGCCAGCAGCTTAGAGCGGGGGGCCTCCTACGAGCAGTACTTC. Protein: CASSLERGASYEQYF. The full variable domain, with the rest looked up from reference TRBV11-2 and TRBJ2-7, is EAGVAQSPRYKIIEKRQSVAFWCNPISGHATLYWYQQILGQGPKLLIQFQNNGVVDDSQLPKDRFSAERLKGVDSTLKIQPAKLEDSAVYLCASSLERGASYEQYFGPGTRLTVT.

The chain combines TRBV6-1 with TRBJ1-1; D gene ambiguous. Germline CDR1 and CDR2: MNHNS and SASEGT. This CDR3 region has 13 residues. Trimming took off 6 bases at V and 4 bases at J, with 12 bases between the two ends. The CDR3 region is CASSPNLGTEAFF. CDR3 nucleotides: TGTGCCAGCAGCCCCAATTTGGGCACTGAAGCTTTCTTT.

V and J are TRBV15 and TRBJ2-6; D is perhaps TRBD1 or TRBD2 (5 bases each). The CDR3 spans 17 residues. Germline V gene sequence: CDR1 LNHNV, CDR2 YYDKDF (reference sequence). V was shortened by 3 bases and J by 0 bases, with 12 bases between the two germline ends. The CDR3 is CATSSYGAYSGANVLTF. The CDR3 DNA follows: TGTGCCACCAGCAGCTACGGGGCCTACTCTGGGGCCAACGTCCTGACTTTC.

The CDR3 reads CAWSGSFRENTEAFF. Here the CDR3 DNA reads TGTGCCTGGAGTGGGTCCTTCAGGGAGAACACTGAAGCTTTCTTT. The chain carries TRBV30 and TRBJ1-1, with a weak D call TRBD1 (5 bases). The CDR3 has 15 residues. The V end was cut by 1 base, the J end by 1 base, with 13 bases between. CDR1 and CDR2 from the germline V gene are GTSNPN and SVGIG (reference sequence).

This clonotype was observed many times. The rearrangement joins TRBV6-1 to TRBJ1-2, with D perhaps TRBD1 (5 bases). CDR1 MNHNS and CDR2 SASEGT come from the germline V gene. V dropped 3 bases and J dropped 8 bases, with 13 bases sitting between them. The CDR3 spans 13 residues. The CDR3 DNA sequence: TGTGCCAGCAGTGAGCCCGGGGCCCCGGGCTACACCTTC. Encoded protein: CASSEPGAPGYTF.

This clonotype was seen ten or more times. The CDR3 sequence is CASSYSGTQETQYF. CDR3 coding DNA: TGTGCCAGCAGTTACTCCGGGACGCAAGAGACCCAGTACTTC. The J gene is TRBJ2-5, the V gene TRBV6-5, with D tentatively TRBD1 or TRBD2 (5 bases each). Trimming removed 0 bases from V and 2 bases from J, with 7 bases in between. The CDR3 has 14 amino acids. The V gene's germline CDR1 is MNHEY and CDR2 SVGAGI.

V gene TRBV3-1 combines with J gene TRBJ2-7, with 8 bases lining up with TRBD2. This CDR3 comprises 15 residues. Germline assignment: CDR1 LGHDT and CDR2 YNNKEL (reference sequence). Trimming took 1 base from V and 3 from J; bases not matched to a gene: 5. CDR3 nucleotides: TGTGCCAGCAGCCAAGGCATACGGGGGGGCTACGAGCAGTACTTC. Translating gives CASSQGIRGGYEQYF.

This clonotype was observed at least ten times. The genes are TRBV20-1 and TRBJ2-4; D gene ambiguous. CDR1 is DFQATT and CDR2 is SNEGSKA in the germline V gene (reference sequence). The CDR3 runs 16 residues. Trimming removed 0 bases at V and 1 base at J, with 13 bases between. CDR3 nucleotides: TGCAGTGCTAGAGATCTGACGGAATTGGCCAAAAACATTCAGTACTTC. Translation: CSARDLTELAKNIQYF.

In this sample, this clonotype turned up many times. The chain combines TRBV7-9 with TRBJ1-2, with 8 bases matching TRBD1. This CDR3 region has 15 residues. V shed 5 bases, J shed 7 bases, and the junction held 12 bases outside the gene matches. Germline loops: CDR1 SEHNR, CDR2 FQNEAQ (reference sequence). CDR3: CASSQWDRPSVGYTF. The CDR3 bases are TGTGCCAGCAGCCAATGGGACAGGCCCTCGGTTGGCTACACCTTC.

This clonotype appeared many times. This rearrangement joins TRBV7-2 to TRBJ2-7, with D possibly called TRBD1 or TRBD2 (6 bases each). V dropped 6 bases and J dropped 5 bases, with 14 bases sitting between them. Germline V gene sequence: CDR1 SGHTA, CDR2 FQGNSA. The CDR3 runs to 13 residues. Written as DNA, the CDR3 is TGTGCCAGCAGGCAAGTCGGGGGCCACGAGCAGTACTTC. As protein: CASRQVGGHEQYF.

This clonotype was seen a handful of times. The J gene is TRBJ2-2, the V gene TRBV6-1; D is possibly TRBD1 or TRBD2 (5 bases each). The CDR3 has 13 residues. Trimming pared 6 bases from V and 3 bases from J, leaving 8 bases between. The V gene's germline CDR1 is MNHNS and CDR2 SASEGT. This CDR3 reads CASRGTHTGELFF. For the CDR3, the DNA is TGTGCCAGCAGGGGGACCCACACCGGGGAGCTGTTTTTT.

This clonotype was counted ten times or more. The chain is built from TRBV7-9 and TRBJ2-5, with D unclear. CDR3 length: 16 amino acids. Trimming stripped 1 base from V and 3 bases from J, with 15 bases between. Looked up from germline, CDR1 is SEHNR and CDR2 is FQNEAQ (reference sequence). CDR3 nucleotides: TGTGCCAGCAGCTTAGAGGTACTGGGATCGAAAGAGACCCAGTACTTC. As protein: CASSLEVLGSKETQYF.

This clonotype was observed at least ten times. CDR3 sequence reads: CASSAQWDESYEQYF. The CDR3 coding sequence is TGTGCCAGTAGTGCCCAGTGGGACGAAAGTTACGAGCAGTACTTC. The J gene is TRBJ2-7, the V gene TRBV19; either TRBD1 or TRBD2 may supply D (5 bases each). Germline V gene data show CDR1 as LNHDA and CDR2 as SQIVND (reference sequence). Trimming cost V 5 bases and J 4 bases, with 18 bases left between them. The CDR3 spans 15 residues.

In its sample, this clonotype was seen a few times. The chain recombines TRBV12-3 or TRBV12-4 with TRBJ1-5; D remains unclear. The CDR3 totals 12 residues. V was clipped by 4 bases and J by 6 bases, with 7 bases between them. The chain's CDR3 is CASSSGFQPQHF. DNA for the CDR3: TGTGCCAGCAGTTCCGGCTTTCAGCCCCAGCATTTT.

The chain joins TRBV12-3 or TRBV12-4 to TRBJ2-7, with TRBD2 identical over 9 bases. With V trimmed by 1 base and J by 6 bases, 4 bases remained unmatched. CDR3 length equals 14 residues. CDR3 nucleotide sequence: TGTGCCAGCAGTTTAGGGCGGGAGGGACGCGAGCAGTACTTC. Protein sequence: CASSLGREGREQYF.

This clonotype showed up just a few times. The chain carries TRBV4-1 and TRBJ2-7, with 9 bases that match TRBD1. J lost 6 bases, V lost 4 bases, and 7 bases had no gene match. CDR1 is MGHRA and CDR2 is YSYEKL in the germline V gene. This CDR3 comprises 14 residues. As DNA, the CDR3 is TGCGCCAGCAGCCTTCCAGGACAGGGGTTCGAGCAGTACTTC. Amino acids: CASSLPGQGFEQYF.